One and the same sample provided the 18 T cell receptor beta chains below, sequenced in a study of blood T cell repertoires in COVID-19. TCRdb keeps only in-frame clones here, not all; method: immunoSEQ multiplex PCR. The repertoire holds 240,000 or so clones, with approximately 87% as singletons. Sequencing input: peripheral blood. The origin of the receptors is a man between 60 and 70 years old with acute or convalescent COVID-19.

This chain uses TRBV5-8 with TRBJ1-5, with 8 positions matching TRBD1. J lost 7 bases, V lost 4 bases, and 16 bases had no gene match. The CDR3 has 17 residues. CDR1 is SGHTS, CDR2 YDEGEE, per germline. CDR3 sequence: CASSPWRSDREGQPQHF. In DNA form, the CDR3 reads TGTGCCAGCAGCCCATGGAGGTCGGACAGGGAAGGGCAGCCCCAGCATTTT. Full variable domain (missing parts from reference TRBV5-8 and TRBJ1-5): EAGVTQSPTHLIKTRGQQATLRCSPISGHTSVYWYQQALGLGLQFLLWYDEGEERNRGNFPPRFSGRQFPNYSSELNVNALELEDSALYLCASSPWRSDREGQPQHFGDGTRLSIL.

J is TRBJ1-4 and V is TRBV28; D perhaps matches TRBD1 (5 bases). CDR1 is MDHEN, CDR2 SYDVKM, per germline. Deletions cut 6 bases from V and 6 bases from J, with 20 bases between. CDR3 size: 16 residues. The CDR3 region is CASSHRSEGLDEKLFF. Here the CDR3 DNA reads TGTGCCAGCAGCCATCGATCGGAGGGGCTGGATGAAAAACTGTTTTTT.

This clone showed up just a few times. This chain joins TRBV9 and TRBJ1-5, with D unclear. The ends were cut back, 0 bases at V and 5 bases at J, with 6 bases in the middle. Germline CDR1 SGDLS, CDR2 YYNGEE. This CDR3 has 13 amino acids. CDR3 in amino acids: CASSVEEDQPQHF. The CDR3 region has the DNA TGTGCCAGCAGCGTAGAAGAGGATCAGCCCCAGCATTTT.

V and J are TRBV5-1 and TRBJ1-2; 11 bases match TRBD1. Germline V gives CDR1 SGHRS, CDR2 YFSETQ. With 4 bases clipped from V and 0 bases from J, the junction kept 5 bases outside the gene matches. The length of the CDR3 is 16 residues. CDR3 amino acids: CASSIGTGGANYGYTF. CDR3 sequence (DNA): TGCGCCAGCAGCATCGGGACAGGGGGAGCTAACTATGGCTACACCTTC.

The rearrangement joins TRBV27 to TRBJ2-7; TRBD2 agrees at 13 bases. Germline trimming cut 6 bases from V and 4 bases from J; bases unmatched to any gene: 21. The CDR3 totals 20 residues. Germline V gene lookup returns CDR1 MNHEY and CDR2 SMNVEV (reference sequence). The CDR3 region has the DNA TGTGCCAGCAGAGGGGAGGACAGGGGGCTAGGACTAGCGGGAGAGTACGAGCAGTACTTC. It yields the protein CASRGEDRGLGLAGEYEQYF.

The chain couples TRBV29-1 to TRBJ2-7, with 9 bases fitting TRBD1. CDR1 is SQVTM, CDR2 ANQGSEA, per germline. V trimming: 4 bases; J trimming: 4 bases; junction bases outside the gene matches: 8. This CDR3 is built from 14 residues. This CDR3 reads CSVASGTGSYEQYF. The DNA for the CDR3 is TGCAGCGTTGCCTCCGGGACAGGGTCGTACGAGCAGTACTTC.

The chain has TRBV19 and TRBJ2-2; maybe TRBD1 (5 bases). This CDR3 region has 13 residues. Trimming cost V 4 bases and J 4 bases, with 7 bases left between them. Germline CDR1 reads LNHDA; CDR2 reads SQIVND (reference sequence). The CDR3 DNA follows: TGTGCCAGTAGTACAGGGTTCACCGGGGAGCTGTTTTTT. Its translation is CASSTGFTGELFF. Using reference TRBV19 and TRBJ2-2 for the parts outside the CDR3, the full variable domain is DGGITQSPKYLFRKEGQNVTLSCEQNLNHDAMYWYRQDPGQGLRLIYYSQIVNDFQKGDIAEGYSVSREKKESFPLTVTSAQKNPTAFYLCASSTGFTGELFFGEGSRLTVL.

The J gene is TRBJ2-7, the V gene TRBV7-2; D uncertain. Germline V CDR1 and CDR2: SGHTA, FQGNSA. The ends were cut back, 5 bases at V and 0 bases at J, with 8 bases in the middle. The CDR3 length is 13 residues. CDR3 coding DNA: TGTGCCAGCAGCCCTCCCAGCTCCTACGAGCAGTACTTC. This codes for CASSPPSSYEQYF.

This clone has a single count. J is TRBJ1-3 and V is TRBV9; D possibly corresponds to TRBD1 (5 bases). Germline V lookup: CDR1 SGDLS, CDR2 YYNGEE. CDR3 length equals 15 residues. The V end was cut by 8 bases, the J end by 0 bases, with 15 bases between. CDR3 sequence: CASTHRSRSGNTIYF. CDR3 sequence (DNA): TGTGCCAGTACCCACAGGTCTCGCTCTGGAAACACCATATATTTT.

The chain couples TRBV5-1 to TRBJ2-7, with 8 nucleotides matching TRBD2. The CDR3 contains 16 residues. V shed 4 bases and J 3 bases; nucleotides not matched to a gene: 12. Germline values: CDR1 SGHRS, CDR2 YFSETQ. CDR3 nucleotide sequence: TGCGCCAGCAGCCCCCTAGGGCGGGAGGCCCACTACGAGCAGTACTTC. Amino acid sequence: CASSPLGREAHYEQYF.

A remark on this clone: In the same sample, other DNA sequences code for this CDR3. This sequence joins TRBV9 and TRBJ2-3, with TRBD2 matching 7 bases. Per the germline V gene, CDR1 is SGDLS and CDR2 is YYNGEE. The J segment lost 2 bases and the V segment lost 0 bases, leaving 6 bases of the junction unmatched. The CDR3 contains 16 residues. The CDR3 reads CASSVGAGASTDTQYF. CDR3 DNA sequence: TGTGCCAGCAGCGTAGGGGCGGGAGCCTCCACAGATACGCAGTATTTT.

This rearrangement joins TRBV20-1 to TRBJ2-5, with 14 positions matching TRBD2. The CDR3 covers 18 residues. The V gene end was trimmed by 3 bases and the J gene end by 5 bases; junction bases not matched to a gene: 14. In germline, CDR1 is DFQATT, CDR2 SNEGSKA (reference sequence). The CDR3 loop reads CSASGGVTSGRAGETQYF. In DNA form, the CDR3 reads TGCAGTGCTAGTGGTGGTGTGACTAGCGGGAGGGCCGGGGAGACCCAGTACTTC.

V usage is TRBV5-8 and J usage is TRBJ2-3, with D possibly TRBD2 on 6 matching bases. The CDR3 contains 15 residues. In germline, CDR1 is SGHTS, CDR2 YDEGEE. Trimming took off 3 bases at V and 1 base at J, with 12 bases between the two ends. CDR3 bases: TGTGCCAGCAGCTCGGGCGGAGGGGGCACAGATACGCAGTATTTT. Translating gives CASSSGGGGTDTQYF. Full variable domain (rest looked up from reference TRBV5-8 and TRBJ2-3): EAGVTQSPTHLIKTRGQQATLRCSPISGHTSVYWYQQALGLGLQFLLWYDEGEERNRGNFPPRFSGRQFPNYSSELNVNALELEDSALYLCASSSGGGGTDTQYFGPGTRLTVL.

The chain recombines TRBV6-2 or TRBV6-3 with TRBJ2-1; 9 positions agree with TRBD1. Trimming took 0 bases from V and 7 from J; bases not matched to a gene: 4. This CDR3 contains 15 residues. Germline assignment: CDR1 MNHEY and CDR2 SVGEGT. The CDR3 spells CASSYSDRGGNEQFF. The CDR3 DNA is TGTGCCAGCAGTTACTCCGACAGGGGGGGAAATGAGCAGTTCTTC.

This chain connects TRBV28 to TRBJ2-6, with 8 bases identical to TRBD1. The V and J ends lost 7 bases and 0 bases, in that order; junction bases with no gene match: 11. CDR3 length: 18 residues. Germline V gives CDR1 MDHEN, CDR2 SYDVKM. Written as DNA, the CDR3 is TGTGCCAGCACCCTCGCCGGGACAGGAGTCTCTGGGGCCAACGTCCTGACTTTC. It translates to CASTLAGTGVSGANVLTF.

V and J are TRBV30 and TRBJ1-2; no definite D call. The CDR3 spans 13 residues. The V gene's germline CDR1 is GTSNPN and CDR2 SVGIG (reference sequence). Trimming pared 4 bases from V and 8 bases from J, leaving 17 bases between. The DNA of the CDR3 is TGTGCCTGGACCATTAAGGCGGAGGGCGGCTACACCTTC. The encoded protein is CAWTIKAEGGYTF.

Only a few counts were recorded for this clone. The chain has TRBV12-5 and TRBJ1-2; maybe TRBD1 (5 bases). Germline V gene data show CDR1 as LGHNT and CDR2 as FRNRAP. This CDR3 has 13 amino acids. Trimming removed 6 bases at V and 6 bases at J, with 14 bases between. The CDR3 protein is CASGSTRVNGYTF. DNA of the CDR3: TGTGCTAGTGGGTCCACCAGGGTAAATGGCTACACCTTC.

V gene TRBV9 combines with J gene TRBJ1-6, with D unresolved. The CDR3 length is 12 residues. Per the germline V gene, CDR1 is SGDLS and CDR2 is YYNGEE. Trimming took 4 bases from V and 10 from J, leaving 9 bases between them. The CDR3 protein is CASSQLASPLHF. CDR3 coding DNA: TGTGCCAGCAGCCAACTAGCGTCACCCCTCCACTTT. The variable domain in full, with the rest retrieved from reference TRBV9 and TRBJ1-6, is DSGVTQTPKHLITATGQRVTLRCSPRSGDLSVYWYQQSLDQGLQFLIQYYNGEERAKGNILERFSAQQFPDLHSELNLSSLELGDSALYFCASSQLASPLHFGNGTRLTVT.